These 11 T cell receptor beta chains came from one sample sequenced in a study of blood T cells in healthy people across ages. It was with a sample-barcoded 5' primer and a J-beta primer mix that a second PCR of roughly 7 to 12 cycles was run. One entry per CDR3 protein, called by TCRdb with MiXCR from the 5' RACE reads. The table lists 1.5 million to 2 million distinct CDR3 sequences, around 48% of them singletons, with approximately 2.1% in the top ten. Sequenced material: blood. The receptors here all came from a woman aged 35 to 49 in good health.

The V and J genes are TRBV6-1 and TRBJ2-3, with unresolved D. V dropped 4 bases and J dropped 2 bases, with 13 bases sitting between them. This CDR3 is built from 15 residues. Germline CDR1 reads MNHNS; CDR2 reads SASEGT. The CDR3 protein is CASSGQRSATDTQYF. CDR3 nucleotides: TGTGCCAGCAGTGGCCAGAGGTCAGCCACAGATACGCAGTATTTT.

The sample holds a few counts of this clonotype. The chain links TRBV20-1 to TRBJ1-2; D is undetermined. The CDR3 length is 11 residues. V was cut by 1 base and J by 6 bases, with 6 bases left in between. Germline-derived CDR1 and CDR2 are DFQATT and SNEGSKA (reference sequence). In DNA form, the CDR3 reads TGCAGTGCTAGAGGAGGGAATGGCTACACCTTC. Amino acid sequence: CSARGGNGYTF.

The chain employs TRBV7-8 and TRBJ1-2, with D uncertain. The CDR3 consists of 13 residues. V lost 1 base and J lost 6, with 9 bases in between. Germline V gene sequence: CDR1 SGHVS, CDR2 FQNEAQ. The CDR3 sequence is CASSLGAAHGYTF. DNA of the CDR3: TGTGCCAGCAGCTTAGGGGCCGCCCATGGCTACACCTTC.

A note on this clonotype: A much larger clone sits a single nucleotide away, making a read error possible. The chain joins TRBV12-3 or TRBV12-4 to TRBJ2-5; D could derive from TRBD1 or TRBD2 (5 bases each). There are 14 residues in the CDR3. Written as DNA, the CDR3 is TGTGCCAGAAGTTTATTGAGGGGCCAAGAGACCCAGTACTTC. This encodes CARSLLRGQETQYF.

V usage is TRBV4-2 and J usage is TRBJ1-1; 7 bases match TRBD1. Germline V gives CDR1 LGHNA, CDR2 YNFKEQ. V trimming: 1 base; J trimming: 1 base; junction bases outside the gene matches: 9. The CDR3 is 17 residues long. CDR3 DNA: TGTGCCAGCAGCCAAGTGGCAGGGGGAGTAGGGAACACTGAAGCTTTCTTT. Its protein product is CASSQVAGGVGNTEAFF.

The chain carries TRBV7-2 and TRBJ2-4, with D uncertain. The end of the DNA fits TRBJ2-7 better, so the J call may be wrong. The CDR3 runs 16 residues. Germline CDR1 SGHTA, CDR2 FQGNSA. The CDR3 is CASSSRSGPPADEQYF. In nucleotides, the CDR3 is TGTGCCAGCAGCTCGCGGTCCGGGCCCCCCGCCGACGAGCAGTACTTC.

This clonotype was seen only a few times. This chain uses TRBV12-3 or TRBV12-4 with TRBJ1-2; 9 bases match TRBD1. This CDR3 spans 13 amino acids. Trimming removed 1 base from V and 8 bases from J; junction bases left unmatched: 2. CDR3: CASSLVGQGGYTF. As DNA, the CDR3 is TGTGCCAGCAGTTTAGTGGGACAGGGCGGCTACACCTTC.

The chain recombines TRBV29-1 with TRBJ1-1; 10 bases are shared with TRBD1. The germline V gene encodes CDR1 SQVTM and CDR2 ANQGSEA. The V segment lost 8 bases and the J segment 4 bases; nucleotides outside the gene matches: 10. The CDR3 length is 14 residues. CDR3 coding DNA: TGCAGCATCCACTTCCGGGACAGGGGCACTGAAGCTTTCTTT. It encodes CSIHFRDRGTEAFF.

The CDR3 protein is CASSPDTRTYNEQFF. For the CDR3, the DNA is TGTGCCAGCTCACCGGACACACGCACCTACAATGAGCAGTTCTTC. The rearrangement links TRBV18 to TRBJ2-1; D may be TRBD1 (5 bases). V lost 3 bases, J lost 2 bases, and 11 bases lay in between. The CDR3 consists of 15 residues. In germline, CDR1 is KGHSH, CDR2 LQKENI.

This clonotype has only a few counts. The chain combines TRBV6-5 with TRBJ2-7, with D possibly matching TRBD1 (6 bases). The CDR3 is made up of 14 amino acids. Germline CDR1 MNHEY, CDR2 SVGAGI. V was shortened by 6 bases and J by 5 bases, with 17 bases between the two germline ends. CDR3 DNA sequence: TGTGCCAGCAGCAGTGAAGGGACAAGGAACGAGCAGTACTTC. Translation: CASSSEGTRNEQYF.

The chain employs TRBV2 and TRBJ1-1; no clear D. The CDR3 runs 14 residues. Trimming took 9 bases from V and 1 from J, leaving 15 bases between them. The germline CDR1 and CDR2 sequences are SNHLY and FYNNEI. CDR3 DNA: TGTGCCAGTTCCATCTCACCCCAGAACACTGAAGCTTTCTTT. Its protein product is CASSISPQNTEAFF.